This is a list of T cell receptor beta chains from one sample in a study of T-cell memory formation after mild COVID-19. TCRdb reprocessed the 5' RACE reads via MiXCR and lists one record per CDR3 protein. The sample has about 130,000 distinct CDR3 sequences, about 5.9% seen once. Sequencing was done on a sample of PBMCs or a T cell subset sorted from them (not recorded which). The receptors derive from an adult woman who had mild COVID-19 (a few samples of this study predate the infection). Cell type and time point are not known. The CDR3 runs from the conserved cysteine through the conserved F or W. The D gene is left open where the match is weak. Not every row has a clone size; where given, it reads once, few, many or a size class.

V gene	J gene	clone size	D gene	CDR3 DNA	CDR3 protein
TRBV7-9	TRBJ1-1	few	.	TGTGCCAGCAGCTTAGAATTGGAGAACACTGAAGCTTTCTTT	CASSLELENTEAFF
TRBV7-8	TRBJ1-2	.	TRBD1	TGTGCCAGCAGCACCGGATGGGACAGGAGACATGGCTACACCTTC	CASSTGWDRRHGYTF
TRBV9	TRBJ2-5	few	.	TGTGCCAGCAGCCCAAACCGGGACCCACTCCTGACCCAGTACTTC	CASSPNRDPLLTQYF
TRBV12-3/TRBV12-4	TRBJ1-6	.	.	TGTGCCAGCAGTTTTGGACAGAATAATTCACCCCTCCACTTT	CASSFGQNNSPLHF
TRBV6-6	TRBJ1-6	.	TRBD1	TGTGCCAGCAGGACTGACAGGGTAAACTATAATTCACCCCTCCACTTT	CASRTDRVNYNSPLHF
TRBV5-1	TRBJ2-1	few	.	TGCGCCAGCAGCTTGGCGCAATCAGGCAATGAGCAGTTCTTC	CASSLAQSGNEQFF
TRBV7-9	TRBJ1-5	many	.	TGTGCCAGCTCATCAGCGGGGGGCCCTCAGCCCCAGCATTTT	CASSSAGGPQPQHF
TRBV6-5	TRBJ2-1	few	.	TGTGCCAGCAGTTATTTGCCGAGTTCCTACAATGAGCAGTTCTTC	CASSYLPSSYNEQFF
TRBV5-1	TRBJ2-3	few	.	TGCGCCAGCAGCCAGAGCGGGAGCACAGATACGCAGTATTTT	CASSQSGSTDTQYF
TRBV7-6	TRBJ2-7	.	TRBD2	TGTGCCAGCAGCCATAGACTAGCGGGGGGGATCTACGAGCAGTACTTC	CASSHRLAGGIYEQYF
TRBV7-6	TRBJ1-1	many	.	TGTGCCAGCAGCTTAGAGTTTGTTGGCGCCCCCGTCGGCACTGAAGCTTTCTTT	CASSLEFVGAPVGTEAFF
TRBV20-1	TRBJ1-1	many	.	TGCAGTGCTAGAGCGGCGGGGGGCTGGGCTTTCTTT	CSARAAGGWAFF
TRBV20-1	TRBJ2-5	many	.	TGCAGTGTTCTACGGACCGCAGATTCCGGAGAGACCCAGTACTTC	CSVLRTADSGETQYF
TRBV6-2/TRBV6-3	TRBJ2-1	few	.	TGTGCCAGAAGTTTACGTCGCGGGACCTACAATGAGCAGTTCTTC	CARSLRRGTYNEQFF
TRBV15	TRBJ1-4	few	.	TGTGCCACCAGCAGAGTGGGCAGCCAGAAACTGTTTTTT	CATSRVGSQKLFF
TRBV6-5	TRBJ1-5	few	.	TGTGCCAGCAGTCCCGACAGTAGCAATCAGCCCCAGCATTTT	CASSPDSSNQPQHF
TRBV15	TRBJ2-1	few	.	TGTGCCACCAGCTCTCACCCGGGGCGAAATGAGCAGTTCTTC	CATSSHPGRNEQFF
TRBV7-6	TRBJ2-6	.	.	TGTGCCAGCAGCTCCCCGCTTGGTTCTGGGGCCAACGTCCTGACTTTC	CASSSPLGSGANVLTF
TRBV12-3/TRBV12-4	TRBJ2-2	many	.	TGTGCCAGCTGCGTGAGGGGAACCGGGGAGCTGTTTTTT	CASCVRGTGELFF
TRBV5-6	TRBJ2-1	many	TRBD1	TGTGCCAGCAGCCGTCGGGACAGGGTGGATGAGCAGTTCTTC	CASSRRDRVDEQFF
TRBV6-6	TRBJ2-1	.	TRBD2	TGTGCCAGCAGACCTCCGGGACTAGCGGTCAACGATGAGCAGTTCTTC	CASRPPGLAVNDEQFF
TRBV24-1	TRBJ2-7	few	.	TGTGCCACCAGTCCCTCAGGGGGGGGCTACGAGCAGTACTTC	CATSPSGGGYEQYF
TRBV20-1	TRBJ1-2	.	TRBD1	TGCAGTGCGCAAATGGGGACTAAAGGGGGCAGTTGGTATGGCTACACCTTC	CSAQMGTKGGSWYGYTF
TRBV18	TRBJ1-1	few	.	TGTGCCAGCACAGTCCGGACAGCCATGAACACTGAAGCTTTCTTT	CASTVRTAMNTEAFF
TRBV30	TRBJ2-4	few	.	TGTGCCTGGAGTGTACGTAACATTCAGTACTTC	CAWSVRNIQYF
TRBV7-9	TRBJ1-1	many	.	TGTGCCAGCAGTCCGACAGGAATGAACACTGAAGCTTTCTTT	CASSPTGMNTEAFF
TRBV9	TRBJ2-1	.	.	TGTGCCAGCAGCGCTAGAAGGAGCTCCTACAATGAGCAGTTCTTC	CASSARRSSYNEQFF
TRBV12-3/TRBV12-4	TRBJ2-7	many	.	TGTGCCAGCAGTTTCATGCTAGGGGGGGAGCAGTACTTC	CASSFMLGGEQYF
TRBV5-1	TRBJ2-7	many	.	TGCGCCAGCAAAGGGGTGGCCTACGAGCAGTACTTC	CASKGVAYEQYF
TRBV9	TRBJ1-3	few	.	TGTGCCAGCAGCGTAGATGCCAGCAAGCACTCTGGAAACACCATATATTTT	CASSVDASKHSGNTIYF
TRBV29-1	TRBJ1-1	many	TRBD1	TGCAGCGCGGTCAGGGGGGAGGCTGAAGCTTTCTTT	CSAVRGEAEAFF
TRBV9	TRBJ1-4	.	TRBD1	TGTGCCAGCAGCGCCACAGGGGTGGAGAATGAAAAACTGTTTTTT	CASSATGVENEKLFF